These 3 T cell receptor beta chains originate from one sample sequenced in a study of vaccination and CD4 T cells after COVID-19. What these receptors recognize is not known. The Oncomine TCR Beta short-read assay sequenced DNA from cultured CD4+ T cells. TCRdb reprocessed the PCR reads via MiXCR and lists one record per CDR3 protein. The sample lists roughly 7,100 distinct CDR3 sequences; roughly 67% were seen once. Treatment in this sample: 10-day PBMC culture with coronavirus spike peptide pools or control peptides (ViraFEST assay). Sequences were obtained from CD4+ T cells from blood, cultured in vitro. Receptor source: a human donor who had recovered from COVID-19.

The table lists this clonotype with a few counts. The rearrangement joins TRBV6-5 to TRBJ1-2; D is perhaps TRBD1 (6 bases). The ends were cut back, 0 bases at V and 7 bases at J, with 12 bases in the middle. This CDR3 has 14 amino acids. Germline values: CDR1 MNHEY, CDR2 SVGAGI. CDR3 amino acids: CASSYSTGGLGYTF. CDR3 bases: TGTGCCAGCAGTTACTCGACGGGGGGCCTTGGCTACACCTTC.

The J gene is TRBJ1-1, the V gene TRBV7-9; 10 bases fit TRBD1. Germline V lookup: CDR1 SEHNR, CDR2 FQNEAQ (reference sequence). This CDR3 comprises 15 residues. Trimming took 0 bases from V and 5 from J; bases not matched to a gene: 3. CDR3 residues: CASSLADRGRTEAFF. In nucleotides, the CDR3 is TGTGCCAGCAGCTTAGCGGACAGGGGGAGGACTGAAGCTTTCTTT. The full variable domain, completed using reference TRBV7-9 and TRBJ1-1, is DTGVSQNPRHKITKRGQNVTFRCDPISEHNRLYWYRQTLGQGPEFLTYFQNEAQLEKSRLLSDRFSAERPKGSFSTLEIQRTEQGDSAMYLCASSLADRGRTEAFFGQGTRLTVV.

V is TRBV7-8 and J is TRBJ1-2; 9 bases line up with TRBD1. This CDR3 has 15 residues. Germline CDR1 and CDR2: SGHVS and FQNEAQ. V shed 5 bases and J 4 bases; nucleotides not matched to a gene: 8. The CDR3 is CASSPWDRESYGYTF. For the CDR3, the DNA is TGTGCCAGCAGCCCCTGGGACAGGGAGAGCTATGGCTACACCTTC.